These 17 T cell receptor beta chains were sequenced from one sample in a study of blood T cell repertoires in COVID-19. Sequenced by immunoSEQ multiplex PCR; TCRdb stores in-frame clones only, minus some. The data contain 150,000 to 250,000 clones, approximately 82% of them singletons. Sequenced material: peripheral blood. The receptors originated from a human donor with acute or convalescent COVID-19. The donor label of this sample is uncertain.

This clone was seen only once. The rearrangement uses TRBV30 and TRBJ1-6; TRBD1 matches 7 bases. Germline V CDR1 and CDR2: GTSNPN, SVGIG (reference sequence). This CDR3 comprises 18 residues. The J segment lost 0 bases and the V segment lost 5 bases, leaving 13 bases of the junction unmatched. DNA of the CDR3: TGTGCCTGGGGGGACAGAACCGAACGGAGCTCCTATAATTCACCCCTCCACTTT. Encoded protein: CAWGDRTERSSYNSPLHF.

This chain links TRBV2 with TRBJ2-2, with 7 bases matching TRBD2. CDR3 length: 15 residues. Germline V gives CDR1 SNHLY, CDR2 FYNNEI. Germline trimming cut 4 bases from V and 1 base from J; bases unmatched to any gene: 3. In DNA form, the CDR3 reads TGTGCCAGCAGTGTCAAGCGGGAGAACACCGGGGAGCTGTTTTTT. Translating it yields CASSVKRENTGELFF.

This sequence joins TRBV7-2 and TRBJ1-2, with 8 nucleotides matching TRBD1. The CDR3 extends over 14 amino acids. CDR1 is SGHTA and CDR2 is FQGNSA in the germline V gene. With 3 bases clipped from V and 1 base from J, the junction kept 1 base outside the gene matches. CDR3 DNA: TGTGCCAGCAGCTTGACAGGGGATAACTATGGCTACACCTTC. Translating gives CASSLTGDNYGYTF.

In nucleotides, the CDR3 is TGTGCCTGGACCGAGGGACACCCAGGGACTGAAGCTTTCTTT. Its protein is CAWTEGHPGTEAFF. The chain couples TRBV30 to TRBJ1-1, with TRBD1 as a possible D gene (6 bases). The CDR3 is 14 amino acids. CDR1 GTSNPN and CDR2 SVGIG come from the germline V gene (reference sequence). Trimming shortened V by 4 bases and J by 5 bases, and 17 bases separated the two germline ends.

V is TRBV2 and J is TRBJ2-7; TRBD1 might be the D (5 bases). Germline V gene sequence: CDR1 SNHLY, CDR2 FYNNEI. The germline V and J ends were trimmed by 7 bases and 2 bases, with 12 bases remaining between them. The CDR3 is 13 residues long. CDR3 amino acids: CASNGEGAYEQYF. CDR3 nucleotide sequence: TGTGCCAGCAACGGAGAAGGGGCCTACGAGCAGTACTTC.

Comment on this clone: This may arise from a read error, as a much more abundant clone is one base away. The chain employs TRBV13 and TRBJ2-7; 9 nucleotides agree with TRBD2. There are 14 residues in the CDR3. Germline V gene sequence: CDR1 PRHDT, CDR2 FYEKMQ (reference sequence). Unmatched junction bases numbered 0, after V lost 3 bases and J lost 0 bases. The CDR3 DNA is TGTGCCAGCAGCTTGACTAGCGGCTCCTACGAGCAGTACTTC. It encodes CASSLTSGSYEQYF. Based on the CDR3 plus reference TRBV13 and TRBJ2-7, the full variable domain is AAGVIQSPRHLIKEKRETATLKCYPIPRHDTVYWYQQGPGQDPQFLISFYEKMQSDKGSIPDRFSAQQFSDYHSELNMSSLELGDSALYFCASSLTSGSYEQYFGPGTRLTVT.

This chain uses TRBV29-1 with TRBJ1-3; the D gene is possibly TRBD1 (6 bases). Per germline, CDR1 SQVTM and CDR2 ANQGSEA. V lost 3 bases and J lost 2, with 11 bases in between. This CDR3 region has 14 residues. The CDR3 DNA is TGCAGCGTTGAGGTTGCAGGGGCTGGAAACACCATATATTTT. This sequence encodes CSVEVAGAGNTIYF.

This rearrangement joins TRBV5-1 to TRBJ2-7; TRBD2 might be the D (5 bases). With 0 bases removed from V and 2 bases from J, the gap between germline ends came to 15 bases. The CDR3 is made up of 16 amino acids. Germline CDR1 is SGHRS and CDR2 is YFSETQ. The CDR3: CASSLASYRETYEQYF. In DNA form, the CDR3 reads TGCGCCAGCAGCTTGGCCTCGTACCGGGAAACCTACGAGCAGTACTTC.

The sample holds a few counts of this clone. The V call is TRBV6-6, the J call TRBJ2-7, with D possibly being TRBD1 (6 bases). This CDR3 region has 16 residues. V was clipped by 5 bases and J by 4 bases, with 21 bases between them. Germline-derived CDR1 and CDR2 are MNHNY and SVGAGI (reference sequence). The CDR3 reads CASSQPQGPMVYEQYF. DNA of the CDR3: TGTGCCAGCAGTCAGCCCCAGGGGCCTATGGTGTACGAGCAGTACTTC.

CDR3 amino acids: CASSQDEGGRASTDTQYF. The CDR3 region has the DNA TGCGCCAGCAGCCAAGACGAAGGCGGGAGGGCTAGCACAGATACGCAGTATTTT. The gene calls are TRBV4-3 and TRBJ2-3; 9 nucleotides agree with TRBD2. V shed 0 bases, J shed 0 bases, and the junction held 7 bases outside the gene matches. Germline V gives CDR1 LGHNA, CDR2 YSLEER. CDR3 length: 18 amino acids.

The V gene is TRBV3-1 (or the pseudogene TRBV3-2), the J gene TRBJ1-1; the D gene is possibly TRBD1 (5 bases). Trimming left V 6 bases short and J 3 bases short, with 11 bases between. CDR1 LGHDT and CDR2 YNNKEL come from the germline V gene (reference sequence). The CDR3 is 13 residues long. The CDR3 bases are TGTGCCAGCAGTAGGCGGGGCGACACTGAAGCTTTCTTT. Translating it yields CASSRRGDTEAFF.

V and J are TRBV7-9 and TRBJ1-1, with D hard to call. This CDR3 is built from 12 residues. In germline, CDR1 is SEHNR, CDR2 FQNEAQ (reference sequence). With 3 bases removed from V and 9 bases from J, the gap between germline ends came to 11 bases. CDR3 coding DNA: TGTGCCAGCAGCTTTGAGGATCGCCAAGCTTTCTTT. Protein: CASSFEDRQAFF.

The V and J genes are TRBV7-2 and TRBJ2-3, with D tentatively TRBD2 (5 bases). V dropped 1 base and J dropped 7 bases, with 15 bases sitting between them. The germline V gene has CDR1 SGHTA and CDR2 FQGNSA. The CDR3 spans 15 residues. The CDR3: CASSLVRAAVNTQYF. The CDR3 region has the DNA TGTGCCAGCAGCTTAGTGCGGGCAGCCGTTAATACGCAGTATTTT.

The chain recombines TRBV9 with TRBJ2-5, with D possibly being TRBD2 (6 bases). With 2 bases removed from V and 5 bases from J, the gap between germline ends came to 19 bases. Per the germline V gene, CDR1 is SGDLS and CDR2 is YYNGEE. The CDR3 has 16 amino acids. The DNA for the CDR3 is TGTGCCAGCAGCGTGGCCGGGACTGCTGGGAGTGAGACCCAGTACTTC. Its protein product is CASSVAGTAGSETQYF.

The V call is TRBV6-1, the J call TRBJ1-5; 9 nucleotides align to TRBD1. The V gene's germline CDR1 is MNHNS and CDR2 SASEGT. J gave up 7 bases and V 1 base, and 8 bases lay outside the gene matches. This CDR3 has 16 residues. The DNA for the CDR3 is TGTGCCAGCAGTGAAGGTGGGGGGACAGGGCCACAGCCCCAGCATTTT. Protein: CASSEGGGTGPQPQHF.

This clone was detected only a few times. This chain joins TRBV10-3 and TRBJ2-1; D perhaps matches TRBD1 (6 bases). CDR3 length: 11 residues. From germline, CDR1 is ENHRY and CDR2 SYGVKD. V gave up 10 bases and J gave up 7 bases, with 11 bases separating them. CDR3 sequence reads: CANSGANEQFF. CDR3 coding DNA: TGTGCCAATTCAGGGGCTAATGAGCAGTTCTTC.

J is TRBJ2-1 and V is TRBV21-1; the D call in the table, TRBD2, was not verified against the DNA. TRBV21-1 is listed as a pseudogene. This CDR3 is 18 amino acids long. CDR3 sequence: CASRGDLASGRPTDEQFF. The DNA of the CDR3 is TGTGCCAGCAGAGGGGACCTCGCTAGCGGGAGGCCCACTGATGAGCAGTTCTTC.